The rows below give T cell receptor beta chains drawn from one sample of a study of Graves' ophthalmopathy and Graves' hyperthyroidism. TCRdb passed the multiplex PCR reads through MiXCR, listing each CDR3 protein once. The data contain 620,000 or so distinct CDR3 sequences, 20% to 25% of them singletons. The sequenced material came from peripheral blood. These receptors all stem from a woman aged 18-30 years with stable Graves' hyperthyroidism. Some clones in this sample may be carry-over from other donors' samples. Both conserved end residues are trimmed from each CDR3. Fields, in order: V gene, J gene, CDR3 protein.

TRBV28	TRBJ2-7	ASSPWDVSYEQY
TRBV20-1	TRBJ2-7	SARGAGRFYGQY
TRBV6-4	TRBJ1-6	ASIYARDRSHLH
TRBV11-1	TRBJ2-2	ASSLVDENTGELF
TRBV29-1	TRBJ2-7	SVEDTYEQY
TRBV28	TRBJ2-2	ASRPTLGRHLLNTGELF
TRBV6-1	TRBJ2-5	ASSVGWTQY
TRBV27	TRBJ2-7	ASSALGQGYEQY
TRBV27	TRBJ1-1	ASSSGTASRAEAF
TRBV3-1	TRBJ2-5	ASSRTGTQY
TRBV7-2	TRBJ2-5	ASSPGQLNQETQY
TRBV4-2	TRBJ2-6	ASSVGRSNSGANVLT
TRBV9	TRBJ2-5	ASSAGVGDQTQY
TRBV5-5	TRBJ1-1	ASSLRDMGNTEAF
TRBV28	TRBJ2-7	ASSSGGYEQY
TRBV6-1	TRBJ2-7	ASTPGWGGEYEQY
TRBV18	TRBJ2-5	ASSPPKLAGAPRETQY
TRBV20-1	TRBJ1-1	SARDPGQGFTEAF
TRBV6-2/TRBV6-3	TRBJ2-7	ASSYGVGIYEQY
TRBV6-2/TRBV6-3	TRBJ2-2	ASSYSPSGGPGELF
TRBV11-2	TRBJ2-7	ASSLEEGLGYEQY
TRBV27	TRBJ2-7	ASSLISGTSYEQY